The entry that follows covers one TCR beta chain sequence. What antigen it recognizes has not been identified. There are no base qualities to consult, and no much larger clone falls within one base. Receptor libraries were prepared by the immunoSEQ multiplex PCR assay. The immuneACCESS repertoire file appears here via TCRdb, limited to in-frame rearrangements. These files lack a portion of the clones; in checked studies, under half of the deficit traces to unresolved V genes, and the cause of the others is not known. This sample gives tens of thousands of clones in total; about 90% of them show up just once. The ten largest clones add up to 0.39% of the sample. The CDR3 measures 17 amino acids from cysteine to phenylalanine. Only the CDR3 portion is preserved as DNA: 51 bases, with reading frame beginning at the first base. The V end loses 3 bases and the J end loses 0 bases, and a stretch of 15 bases separates them. Based on the germline V gene (reference sequence), the CDR1 and CDR2 sequences are WNHNN and SYGVQD.

The data belong to a study of technical replicates of blood from several donors listed by TCRdb under 2017. In this chain, TRBV10-1 is recombined with TRBJ2-1, with no reliable assignment of the D segment. The source material was T cells isolated from PBMCs. The TCR originated in a human donor in good health. Some clones in this sample may be carry-over from other donors' samples. The DNA sequence reads TGCGCCAGCAGTGACCTTGCAGGATTTGGCTCCTACAATGAGCAGTTCTTC. It specifies CASSDLAGFGSYNEQFF.